This T cell receptor beta chain originates from a study of PD-L1 blockade in urothelial cancer. Time point denoted: pretreatment peripheral blood. Each patient contributed between 1 and 8 total time points of blood mononuclear cells, pretreatment and during treatment. The table came from immunoSEQ multiplex PCR; TCRdb's copy has only in-frame clones and leaves some out. This repertoire shows about 43,000 clones, approximately 80% found once; its top ten account for 15% to 20%. The sample was PBMCs, taken around atezolizumab (anti-PD-L1) treatment. This TCR came from a man in his sixties with urothelial cancer.

CDR3 residues: CAVHRGRSTDTQYF. The DNA for the CDR3 is TGTGCCGTCCACAGGGGGCGCAGTACAGATACGCAGTATTTT. This chain connects TRBV2 to TRBJ2-3, with 9 bases fitting TRBD1. V dropped 11 bases and J dropped 3; count of bases not matched to a gene: 9. Per the germline V gene, CDR1 is SNHLY and CDR2 is FYNNEI. This CDR3 is 14 amino acids long.